The T cell receptor beta chain under discussion was sequenced for a study of human T cells and chemical hapten exposure. Noted time point: patch test 3, about 24 weeks after DPC sensitization. As for treatment: therapeutic diphenylcyclopropenone sensitization with weekly scalp DPC. A word on this clonotype: As yet, its antigen is unknown. A much larger clone lies a single base off, so this may be a read error.

Each CDR3 protein gets one entry after TCRdb re-called the RACE reads with MiXCR. The table records tens of thousands of distinct CDR3 sequences, 9.5% to 15% of them present only once. General observations from the study: Sensitizing to DPC left TCRs with a frequency above 1 in 1000 unaltered.

CDR3 length: 12 amino acids. Per germline, CDR1 MDHEN and CDR2 SYDVKM. Material: whole blood, obtained in connection with sensitization to the hapten diphenylcyclopropenone (DPC). The V and J genes are TRBV28 and TRBJ2-7; no reliable D call. This TCR was recovered from a man aged 25 to 40 with alopecia areata. Some clones in this sample may be carry-over from other donors' samples. The CDR3 nucleotides read TGTGCCAGCAGTCTCCTTAGCTACGGGCAGTACTTC. Its protein is CASSLLSYGQYF.